The sequence of this T cell receptor beta chain was determined in a study of blood T cell repertoires in COVID-19. Study summary: The origin of the acute and convalescent COVID-19 samples was the United States, Italy and Spain.

Sequencing was performed with immunoSEQ multiplex PCR; in TCRdb, only in-frame clones are kept and a portion is missing. The sample contains about 150,000 clones, around 87% of which appear only once. Germline assignment: CDR1 MRHNA and CDR2 SNTAGT. Trimming at V came to 5 bases and at J to 2 bases, leaving 4 bases not matched to a gene. The CDR3 is made up of 15 amino acids. The sequence was collected from a man aged 45-65 years who had recovered from COVID-19. The chain links TRBV6-4 to TRBJ2-3; 10 nucleotides line up with TRBD2. The specimen was peripheral blood. The CDR3 nucleotides are TGTGCCAGCAGTACCAGCGGGGGGGCCACAGATACGCAGTATTTT. Residues: CASSTSGGATDTQYF.